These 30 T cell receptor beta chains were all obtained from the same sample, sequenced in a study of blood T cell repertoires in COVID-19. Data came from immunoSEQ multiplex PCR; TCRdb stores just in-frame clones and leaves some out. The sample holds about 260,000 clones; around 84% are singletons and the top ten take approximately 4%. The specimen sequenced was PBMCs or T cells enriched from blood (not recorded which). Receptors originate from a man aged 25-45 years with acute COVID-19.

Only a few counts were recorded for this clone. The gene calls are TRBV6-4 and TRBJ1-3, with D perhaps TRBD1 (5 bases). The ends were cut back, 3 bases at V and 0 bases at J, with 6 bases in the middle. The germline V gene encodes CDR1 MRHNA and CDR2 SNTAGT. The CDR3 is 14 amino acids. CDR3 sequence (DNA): TGTGCCAGCAGTGAGACAGTCTCTGGAAACACCATATATTTT. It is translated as CASSETVSGNTIYF.

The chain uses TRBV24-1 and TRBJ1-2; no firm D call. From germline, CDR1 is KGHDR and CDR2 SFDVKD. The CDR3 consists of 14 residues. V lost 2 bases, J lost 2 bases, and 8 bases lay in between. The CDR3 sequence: CATSDSQKNYGYTF. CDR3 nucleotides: TGTGCCACCAGTGATTCACAGAAAAACTATGGCTACACCTTC.

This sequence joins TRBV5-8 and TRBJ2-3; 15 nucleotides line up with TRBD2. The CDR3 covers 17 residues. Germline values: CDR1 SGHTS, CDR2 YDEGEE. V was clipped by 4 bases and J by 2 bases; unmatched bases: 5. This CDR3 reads CASSPGTSGGYTDTQYF. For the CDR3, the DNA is TGTGCCAGCAGCCCCGGGACTAGCGGGGGGTACACAGATACGCAGTATTTT.

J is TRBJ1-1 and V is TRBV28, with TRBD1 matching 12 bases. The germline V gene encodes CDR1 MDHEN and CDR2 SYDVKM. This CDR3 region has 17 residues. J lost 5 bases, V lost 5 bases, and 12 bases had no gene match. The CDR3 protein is CASSLGTGGGGITEAFF. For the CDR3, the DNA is TGTGCCAGCAGTCTCGGGACAGGGGGCGGAGGAATTACTGAAGCTTTCTTT.

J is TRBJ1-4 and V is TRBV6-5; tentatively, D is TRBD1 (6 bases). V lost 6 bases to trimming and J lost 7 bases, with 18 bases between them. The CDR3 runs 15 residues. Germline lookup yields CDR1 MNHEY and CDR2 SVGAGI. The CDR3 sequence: CASRSQQGSAEKLFF. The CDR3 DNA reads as TGTGCCAGCAGAAGCCAACAGGGATCGGCTGAAAAACTGTTTTTT.

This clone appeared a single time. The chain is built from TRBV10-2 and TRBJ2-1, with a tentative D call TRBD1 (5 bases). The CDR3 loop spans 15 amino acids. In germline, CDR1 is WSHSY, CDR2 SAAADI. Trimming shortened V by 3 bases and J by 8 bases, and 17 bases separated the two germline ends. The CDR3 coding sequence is TGCGCCAGCAGTGAAGGCCTAGGGGTAAGATATGAGCAGTTCTTC. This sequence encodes CASSEGLGVRYEQFF.

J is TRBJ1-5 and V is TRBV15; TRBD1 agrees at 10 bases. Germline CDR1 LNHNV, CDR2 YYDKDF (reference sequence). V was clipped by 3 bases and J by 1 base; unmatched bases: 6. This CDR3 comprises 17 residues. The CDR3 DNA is TGTGCCACCAGCAGCGACAGGGGGCTGAGGAGCAATCAGCCCCAGCATTTT. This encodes CATSSDRGLRSNQPQHF.

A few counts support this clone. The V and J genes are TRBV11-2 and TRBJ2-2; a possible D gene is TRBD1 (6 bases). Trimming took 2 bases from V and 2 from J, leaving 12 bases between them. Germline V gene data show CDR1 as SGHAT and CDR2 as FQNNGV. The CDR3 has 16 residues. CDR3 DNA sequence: TGTGCCAGCAGCTTACACGGGACACTAAACACCGGGGAGCTGTTTTTT. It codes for CASSLHGTLNTGELFF. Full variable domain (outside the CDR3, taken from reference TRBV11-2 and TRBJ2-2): EAGVAQSPRYKIIEKRQSVAFWCNPISGHATLYWYQQILGQGPKLLIQFQNNGVVDDSQLPKDRFSAERLKGVDSTLKIQPAKLEDSAVYLCASSLHGTLNTGELFFGEGSRLTVL.

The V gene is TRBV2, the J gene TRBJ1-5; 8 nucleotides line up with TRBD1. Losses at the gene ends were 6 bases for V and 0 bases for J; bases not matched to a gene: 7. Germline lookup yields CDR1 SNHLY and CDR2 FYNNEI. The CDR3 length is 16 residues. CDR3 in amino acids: CASRARTGISNQPQHF. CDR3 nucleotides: TGTGCCAGCAGAGCCAGGACAGGGATTAGCAATCAGCCCCAGCATTTT.

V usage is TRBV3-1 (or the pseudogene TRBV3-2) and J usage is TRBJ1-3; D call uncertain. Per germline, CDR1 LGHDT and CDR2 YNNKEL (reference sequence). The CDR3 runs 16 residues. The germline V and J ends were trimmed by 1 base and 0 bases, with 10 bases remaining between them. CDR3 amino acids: CASSQGEAASGNTIYF. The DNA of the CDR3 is TGTGCCAGCAGCCAAGGGGAGGCAGCCTCTGGAAACACCATATATTTT.

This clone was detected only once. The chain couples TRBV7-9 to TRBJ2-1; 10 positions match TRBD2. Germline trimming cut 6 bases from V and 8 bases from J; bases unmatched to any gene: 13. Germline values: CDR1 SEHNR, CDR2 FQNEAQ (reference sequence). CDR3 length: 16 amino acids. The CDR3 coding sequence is TGTGCCAGCAGTCCCTCAAGCGGGAGGGCCGGGTATGAGCAGTTCTTC. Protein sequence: CASSPSSGRAGYEQFF. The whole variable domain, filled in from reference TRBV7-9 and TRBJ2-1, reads DTGVSQNPRHKITKRGQNVTFRCDPISEHNRLYWYRQTLGQGPEFLTYFQNEAQLEKSRLLSDRFSAERPKGSFSTLEIQRTEQGDSAMYLCASSPSSGRAGYEQFFGPGTRLTVL.

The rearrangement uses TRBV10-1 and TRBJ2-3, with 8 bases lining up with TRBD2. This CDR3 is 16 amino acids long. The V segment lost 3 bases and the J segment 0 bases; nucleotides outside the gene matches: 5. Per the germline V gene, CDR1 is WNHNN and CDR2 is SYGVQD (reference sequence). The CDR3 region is CASSDPGGVSTDTQYF. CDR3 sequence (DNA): TGCGCCAGCAGTGATCCGGGGGGGGTGAGCACAGATACGCAGTATTTT.

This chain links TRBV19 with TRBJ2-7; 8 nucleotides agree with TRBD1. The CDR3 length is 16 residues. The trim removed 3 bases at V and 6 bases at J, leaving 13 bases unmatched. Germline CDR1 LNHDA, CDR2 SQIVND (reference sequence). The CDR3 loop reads CASSIAYPGTGIEQYV. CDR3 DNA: TGTGCCAGTAGTATCGCTTACCCCGGGACAGGAATCGAGCAGTACGTC.

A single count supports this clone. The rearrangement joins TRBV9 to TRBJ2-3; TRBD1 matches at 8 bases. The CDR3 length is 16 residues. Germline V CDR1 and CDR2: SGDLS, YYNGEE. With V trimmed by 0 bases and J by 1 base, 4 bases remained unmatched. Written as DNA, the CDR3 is TGTGCCAGCAGCGTAGGTTCGACAGGGGGCACAGATACGCAGTATTTT. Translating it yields CASSVGSTGGTDTQYF.

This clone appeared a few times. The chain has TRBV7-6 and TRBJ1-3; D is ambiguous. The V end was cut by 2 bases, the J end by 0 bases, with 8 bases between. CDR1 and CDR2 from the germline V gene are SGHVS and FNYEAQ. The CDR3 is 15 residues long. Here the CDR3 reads CASSLFPDSGNTIYF. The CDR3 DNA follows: TGTGCCAGCAGCTTATTCCCAGACTCTGGAAACACCATATATTTT. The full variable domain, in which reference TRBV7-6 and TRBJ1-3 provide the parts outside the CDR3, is GAGVSQSPRYKVTKRGQDVALRCDPISGHVSLYWYRQALGQGPEFLTYFNYEAQQDKSGLPNDRFSAERPEGSISTLTIQRTEQRDSAMYRCASSLFPDSGNTIYFGEGSWLTVV.

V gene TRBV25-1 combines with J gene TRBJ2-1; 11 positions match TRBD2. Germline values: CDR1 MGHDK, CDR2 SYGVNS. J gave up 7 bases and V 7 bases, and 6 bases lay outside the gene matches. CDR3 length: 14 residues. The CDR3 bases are TGTGCCAGCAACGGACTAGCGGGTTTAAATGAGCAGTTCTTC. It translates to CASNGLAGLNEQFF. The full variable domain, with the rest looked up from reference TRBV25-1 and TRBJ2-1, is EADIYQTPRYLVIGTGKKITLECSQTMGHDKMYWYQQDPGMELHLIHYSYGVNSTEKGDLSSESTVSRIRTEHFPLTLESARPSHTSQYLCASNGLAGLNEQFFGPGTRLTVL.

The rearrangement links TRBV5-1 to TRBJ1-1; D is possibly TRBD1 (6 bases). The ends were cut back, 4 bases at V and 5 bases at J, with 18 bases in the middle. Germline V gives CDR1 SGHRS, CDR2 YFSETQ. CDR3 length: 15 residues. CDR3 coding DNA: TGCGCCAGCAGCCTTGAGACAGGCCTGGCTACTGAAGCTTTCTTT. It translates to CASSLETGLATEAFF.

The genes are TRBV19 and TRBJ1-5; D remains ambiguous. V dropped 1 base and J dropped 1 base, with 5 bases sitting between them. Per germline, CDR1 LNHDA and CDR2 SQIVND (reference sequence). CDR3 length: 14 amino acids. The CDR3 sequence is CASSIGASNQPQHF. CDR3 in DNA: TGTGCCAGTAGTATAGGGGCGAGCAATCAGCCCCAGCATTTT.

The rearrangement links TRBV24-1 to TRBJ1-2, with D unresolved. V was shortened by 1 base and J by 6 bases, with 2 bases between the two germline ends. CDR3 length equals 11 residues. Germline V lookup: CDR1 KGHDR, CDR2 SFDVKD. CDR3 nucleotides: TGTGCCACCAGTGATTTTAATGGCTACACCTTC. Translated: CATSDFNGYTF.

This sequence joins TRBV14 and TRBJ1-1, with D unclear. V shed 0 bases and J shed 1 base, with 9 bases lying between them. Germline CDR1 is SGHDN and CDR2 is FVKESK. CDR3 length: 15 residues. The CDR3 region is CASSQEAVSNTEAFF. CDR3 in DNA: TGTGCCAGCAGCCAAGAGGCGGTTTCGAACACTGAAGCTTTCTTT.

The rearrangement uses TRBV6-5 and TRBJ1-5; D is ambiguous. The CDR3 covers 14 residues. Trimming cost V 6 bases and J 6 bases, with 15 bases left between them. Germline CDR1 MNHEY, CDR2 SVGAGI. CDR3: CASRYGRGSQPQHF. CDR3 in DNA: TGTGCCAGCAGGTATGGGCGCGGGTCTCAGCCCCAGCATTTT.

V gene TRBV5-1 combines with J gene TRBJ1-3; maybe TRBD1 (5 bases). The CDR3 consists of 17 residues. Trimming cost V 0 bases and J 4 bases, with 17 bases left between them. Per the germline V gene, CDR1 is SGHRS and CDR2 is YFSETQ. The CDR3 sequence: CASSLAGGGVAGNTIYF. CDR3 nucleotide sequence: TGCGCCAGCAGCTTGGCAGGAGGAGGGGTGGCCGGAAACACCATATATTTT.

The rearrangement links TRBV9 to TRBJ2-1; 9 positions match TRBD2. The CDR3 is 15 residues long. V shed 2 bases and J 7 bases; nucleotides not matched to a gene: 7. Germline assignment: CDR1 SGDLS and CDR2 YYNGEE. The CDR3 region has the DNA TGTGCCAGCAGCGTGGTAGCGGGGGCGGGGAATGAGCAGTTCTTC. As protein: CASSVVAGAGNEQFF.

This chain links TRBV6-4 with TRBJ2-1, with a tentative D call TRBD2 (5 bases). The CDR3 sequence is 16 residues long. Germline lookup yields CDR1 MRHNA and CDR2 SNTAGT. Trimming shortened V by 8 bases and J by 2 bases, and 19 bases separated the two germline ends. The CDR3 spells CASHRDGGGPYNEQFF. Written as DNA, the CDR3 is TGTGCCAGCCATCGGGATGGCGGAGGACCCTACAATGAGCAGTTCTTC.

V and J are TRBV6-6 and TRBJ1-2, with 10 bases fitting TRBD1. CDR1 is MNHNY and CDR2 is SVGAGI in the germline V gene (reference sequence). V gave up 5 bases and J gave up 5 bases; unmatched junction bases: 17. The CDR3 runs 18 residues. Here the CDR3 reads CASSRQTGGDPLRYGYTF. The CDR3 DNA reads TGTGCCAGCAGTCGACAGACAGGGGGCGACCCCCTTAGGTATGGCTACACCTTC.

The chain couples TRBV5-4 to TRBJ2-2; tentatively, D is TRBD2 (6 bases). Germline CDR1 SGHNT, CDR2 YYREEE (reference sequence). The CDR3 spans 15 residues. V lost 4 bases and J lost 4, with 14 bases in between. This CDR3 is CASSPGGFGTGELFF. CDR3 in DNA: TGTGCCAGCAGCCCCGGAGGGTTTGGCACCGGGGAGCTGTTTTTT.

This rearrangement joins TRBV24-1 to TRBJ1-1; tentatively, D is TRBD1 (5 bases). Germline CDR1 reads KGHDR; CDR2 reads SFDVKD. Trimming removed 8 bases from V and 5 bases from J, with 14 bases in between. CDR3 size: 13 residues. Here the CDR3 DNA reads TGTGCCACCAAGGACGGGGGGAGGACTGAAGCTTTCTTT. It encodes CATKDGGRTEAFF.

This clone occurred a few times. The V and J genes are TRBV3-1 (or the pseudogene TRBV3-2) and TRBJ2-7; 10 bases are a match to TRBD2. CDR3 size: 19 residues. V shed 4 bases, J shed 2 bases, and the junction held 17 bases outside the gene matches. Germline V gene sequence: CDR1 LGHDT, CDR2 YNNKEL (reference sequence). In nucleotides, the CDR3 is TGTGCCAGCAGCCCGTCGGTGCTAGCGGGGGACCAGGAGGCCTACGAGCAGTACGTC. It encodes CASSPSVLAGDQEAYEQYV.

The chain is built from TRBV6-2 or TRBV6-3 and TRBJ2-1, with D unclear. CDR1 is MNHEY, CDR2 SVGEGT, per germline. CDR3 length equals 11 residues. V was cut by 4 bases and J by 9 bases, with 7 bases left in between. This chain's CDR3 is CASSFRGEQFF. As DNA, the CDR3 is TGTGCCAGCAGTTTTCGCGGTGAGCAGTTCTTC.

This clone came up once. The DNA for the CDR3 is TGTGCCAGCAGCGGGGAGCATAGCAATCAGCCCCAGCATTTT. It is translated as CASSGEHSNQPQHF. The chain employs TRBV9 and TRBJ1-5; D is undetermined. The length of the CDR3 is 14 residues. With 3 bases removed from V and 0 bases from J, the gap between germline ends came to 7 bases. The V gene's germline CDR1 is SGDLS and CDR2 YYNGEE.